This note documents a single TCR beta chain sequence. Its cognate antigen is unknown. The data were obtained in a study of Ad26.COV2.S vaccination and SARS-CoV-2 variants. General study results and limits: Substantial breadth was reported for post-vaccination spike-specific CD8+ and CD4+ T cells. The TCR-based breadth and depth measures might underestimate overall T cell responses. Similar non-spike TCR breadth was observed in recipients of vaccine and of placebo.

The CDR3 totals 13 residues. Trimming shortened V by 9 bases and J by 5 bases, and 14 bases separated the two germline ends. In germline, CDR1 is KGHDR, CDR2 SFDVKD. Method: immunoSEQ multiplex PCR; TCRdb's copy keeps in-frame clones and lacks some. This sample carries about 350,000 clones, 90% to 95% of them seen once, and the ten largest clones take roughly 3.9%. Sample: peripheral blood, taken after recovery from COVID-19. V usage is TRBV24-1 and J usage is TRBJ2-3; possible D gene TRBD1, 5 bases. The receptor's source is a human donor who had recovered from COVID-19. CDR3 bases: TGTGCCACCCAGCAGGGTGCTGAAGATACGCAGTATTTT. Translated, it gives CATQQGAEDTQYF.